This T cell receptor (beta chain) emerged from a study of blood T cell repertoires in COVID-19. Study context: PBMCs, B-cell-depleted T cells, or T cells were the source of the cDNA or gDNA that made up the material.

The germline V gene encodes CDR1 LNHNV and CDR2 YYDKDF (reference sequence). This CDR3 comprises 12 residues. V lost 5 bases and J lost 1, with 3 bases in between. Using immunoSEQ multiplex PCR, the repertoire was profiled, and TCRdb retains in-frame clones only, with some absent. The sample contains some 290,000 clones, roughly nine tenths of which appear only once. The V call is TRBV15, the J call TRBJ2-1; D uncertain. This TCR derives from a woman in her 30s with COVID-19, enrolled during active disease. Sequenced input: peripheral blood. CDR3 bases: TGTGCCACCAGCCCTTCCTACAATGAGCAGTTCTTC. It specifies CATSPSYNEQFF.